The source of this T cell receptor (beta chain) is a study of PD-1 blockade in mismatch repair-deficient tumors. The assay was immunoSEQ multiplex PCR, and TCRdb's table has in-frame clones only and misses some. This sample has about 84,000 clones, with roughly 80% found just once. The TCR comes from an adult with mismatch repair-deficient cancer. The sequencing here drew on peripheral blood, taken 12 weeks after starting pembrolizumab.

CDR3 DNA sequence: TGTGCCAGCAGCTTAGGGGGCCAGGGCTACGAGCAGTACTTC. Translation gives CASSLGGQGYEQYF. The chain employs TRBV7-2 and TRBJ2-7; D is possibly TRBD1 (5 bases). V was trimmed by 1 base and J by 3 bases, leaving 10 bases between them. CDR3 length: 14 amino acids. The V gene's germline CDR1 is SGHTA and CDR2 FQGNSA.